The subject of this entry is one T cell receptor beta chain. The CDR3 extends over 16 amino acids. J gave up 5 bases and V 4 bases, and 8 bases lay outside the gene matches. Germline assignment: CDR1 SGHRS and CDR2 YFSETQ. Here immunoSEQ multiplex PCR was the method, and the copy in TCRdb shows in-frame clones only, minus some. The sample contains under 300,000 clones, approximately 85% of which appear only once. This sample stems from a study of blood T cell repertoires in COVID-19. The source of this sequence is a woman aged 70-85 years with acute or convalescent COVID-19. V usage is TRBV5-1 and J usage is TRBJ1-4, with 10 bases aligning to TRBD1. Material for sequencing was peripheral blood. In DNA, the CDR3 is TGCGCCAGCAGCCTACAACCGGGACAGGGGAATGAAAAACTGTTTTTT. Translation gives CASSLQPGQGNEKLFF.